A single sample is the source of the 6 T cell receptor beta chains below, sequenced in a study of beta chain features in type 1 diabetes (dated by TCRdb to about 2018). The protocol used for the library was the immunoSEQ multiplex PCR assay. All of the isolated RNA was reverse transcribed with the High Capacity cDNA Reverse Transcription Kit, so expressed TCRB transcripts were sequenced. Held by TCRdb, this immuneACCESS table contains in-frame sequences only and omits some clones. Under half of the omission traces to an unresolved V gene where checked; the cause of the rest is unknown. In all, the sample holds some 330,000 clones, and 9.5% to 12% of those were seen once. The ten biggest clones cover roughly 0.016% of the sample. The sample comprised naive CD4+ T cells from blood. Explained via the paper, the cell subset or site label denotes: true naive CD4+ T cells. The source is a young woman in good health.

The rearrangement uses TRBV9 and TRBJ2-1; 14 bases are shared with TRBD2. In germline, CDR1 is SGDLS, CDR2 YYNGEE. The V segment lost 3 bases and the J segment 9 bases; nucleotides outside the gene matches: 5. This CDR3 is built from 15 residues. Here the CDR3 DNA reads TGTGCCAGCAGCGGGGGACTAGCGGGAGATAGTGAGCAGTTCTTC. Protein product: CASSGGLAGDSEQFF.

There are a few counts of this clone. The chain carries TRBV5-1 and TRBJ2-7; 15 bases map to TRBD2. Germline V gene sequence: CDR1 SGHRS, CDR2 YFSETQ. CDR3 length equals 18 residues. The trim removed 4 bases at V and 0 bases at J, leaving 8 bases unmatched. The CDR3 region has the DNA TGCGCCAGCAGCGCGGGACTAGCGGGAGGAATTATCTCCTACGAGCAGTACTTC. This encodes CASSAGLAGGIISYEQYF.

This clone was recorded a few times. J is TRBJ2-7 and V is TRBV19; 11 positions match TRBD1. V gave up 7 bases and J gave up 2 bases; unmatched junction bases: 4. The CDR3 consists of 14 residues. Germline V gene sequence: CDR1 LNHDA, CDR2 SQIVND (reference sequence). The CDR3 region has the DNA TGTGCCAGTATCCCGGACAGGGGGCCCTACGAGCAGTACTTC. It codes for CASIPDRGPYEQYF.

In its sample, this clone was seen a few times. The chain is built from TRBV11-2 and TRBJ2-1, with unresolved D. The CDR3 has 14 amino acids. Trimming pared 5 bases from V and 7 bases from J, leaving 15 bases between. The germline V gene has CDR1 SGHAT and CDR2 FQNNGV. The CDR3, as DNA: TGTGCCAGCAGCCTGGGTCCCAACGGGAATGAGCAGTTCTTC. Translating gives CASSLGPNGNEQFF.

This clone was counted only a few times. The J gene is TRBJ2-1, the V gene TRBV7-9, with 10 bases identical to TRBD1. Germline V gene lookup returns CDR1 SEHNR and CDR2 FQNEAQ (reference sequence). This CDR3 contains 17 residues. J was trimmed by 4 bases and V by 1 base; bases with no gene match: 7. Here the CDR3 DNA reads TGTGCCAGCAGCTTAGTCTGGGACAGGGGTTCTTACAATGAGCAGTTCTTC. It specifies CASSLVWDRGSYNEQFF. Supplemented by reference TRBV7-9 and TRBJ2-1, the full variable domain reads DTGVSQNPRHKITKRGQNVTFRCDPISEHNRLYWYRQTLGQGPEFLTYFQNEAQLEKSRLLSDRFSAERPKGSFSTLEIQRTEQGDSAMYLCASSLVWDRGSYNEQFFGPGTRLTVL.

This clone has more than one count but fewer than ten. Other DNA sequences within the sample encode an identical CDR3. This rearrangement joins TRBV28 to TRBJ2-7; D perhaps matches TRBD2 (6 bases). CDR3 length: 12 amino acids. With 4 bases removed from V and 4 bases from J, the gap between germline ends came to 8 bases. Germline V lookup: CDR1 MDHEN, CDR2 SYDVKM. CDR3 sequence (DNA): TGTGCCAGCAGTTCTGGGGGGTACGAGCAGTACTTC. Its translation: CASSSGGYEQYF.